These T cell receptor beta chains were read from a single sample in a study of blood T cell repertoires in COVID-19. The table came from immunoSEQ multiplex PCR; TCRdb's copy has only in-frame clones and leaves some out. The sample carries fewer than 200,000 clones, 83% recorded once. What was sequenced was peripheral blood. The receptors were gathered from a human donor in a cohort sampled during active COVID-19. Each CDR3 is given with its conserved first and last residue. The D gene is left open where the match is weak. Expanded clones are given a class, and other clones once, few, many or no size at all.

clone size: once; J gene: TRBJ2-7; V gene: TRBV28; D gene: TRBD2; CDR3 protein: CASSRGLAQDEQYF; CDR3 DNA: TGTGCCAGCAGCCGGGGACTAGCGCAAGACGAGCAGTACTTC
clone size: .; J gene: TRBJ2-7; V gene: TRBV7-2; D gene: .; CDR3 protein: CASSFGTGRYEQYF; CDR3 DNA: TGTGCCAGCAGCTTCGGAACAGGCCGCTACGAGCAGTACTTC
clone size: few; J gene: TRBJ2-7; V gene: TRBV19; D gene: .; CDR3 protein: CASSISSESRYEQYF; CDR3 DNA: TGTGCCAGTAGTATCTCTAGCGAGAGTCGATACGAGCAGTACTTC
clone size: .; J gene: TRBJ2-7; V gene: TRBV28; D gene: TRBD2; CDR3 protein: CASRGGLAGPYEQYF; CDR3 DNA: TGTGCCAGCAGGGGGGGACTAGCGGGACCTTACGAGCAGTACTTC
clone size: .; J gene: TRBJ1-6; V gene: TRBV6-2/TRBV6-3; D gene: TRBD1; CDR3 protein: CASSPDRGYSPLHF; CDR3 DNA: TGTGCCAGCAGTCCGGACAGGGGATATTCACCCCTCCACTTT
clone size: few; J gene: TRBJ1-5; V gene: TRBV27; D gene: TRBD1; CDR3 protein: CASSRQGYNQPQHF; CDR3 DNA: TGTGCCAGCAGCCGACAGGGCTACAATCAGCCCCAGCATTTT
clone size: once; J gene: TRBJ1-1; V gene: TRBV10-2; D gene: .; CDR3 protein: CASRAGFNTEAFF; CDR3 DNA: TGCGCCAGCAGGGCAGGGTTTAACACTGAAGCTTTCTTT
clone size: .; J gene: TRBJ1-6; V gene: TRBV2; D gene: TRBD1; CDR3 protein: CASRGTGGYNSPLHF; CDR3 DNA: TGTGCCAGCAGAGGGACAGGGGGCTACAATTCACCCCTCCACTTT
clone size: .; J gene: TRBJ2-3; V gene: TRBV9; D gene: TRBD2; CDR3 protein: CASSRLAGPTDTQYF; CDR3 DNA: TGTGCCAGCAGTAGACTAGCGGGGCCAACAGATACGCAGTATTTT
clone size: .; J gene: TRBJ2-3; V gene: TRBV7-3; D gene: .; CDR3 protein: CASSSLSGVRDTQYF; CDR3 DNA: TGTGCCAGCAGCTCTCTCTCTGGAGTCAGAGATACGCAGTATTTT
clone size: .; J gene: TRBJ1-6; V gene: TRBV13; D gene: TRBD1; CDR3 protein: CASSLVRGGDPSSYNSPLHF; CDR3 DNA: TGTGCCAGCAGCTTAGTCAGAGGGGGCGATCCAAGCTCCTATAATTCACCCCTCCACTTT
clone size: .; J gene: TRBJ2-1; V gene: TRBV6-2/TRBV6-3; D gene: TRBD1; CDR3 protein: CASSQGQGEFF; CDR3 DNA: TGTGCCAGCAGTCAAGGACAGGGCGAGTTCTTC
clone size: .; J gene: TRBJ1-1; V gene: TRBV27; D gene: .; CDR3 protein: CASSPIQEMNTEAFF; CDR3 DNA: TGTGCCAGCAGTCCCATACAGGAAATGAACACTGAAGCTTTCTTT
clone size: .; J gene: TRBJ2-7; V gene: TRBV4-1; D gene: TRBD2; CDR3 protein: CASSQSGSGYEQYF; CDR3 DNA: TGCGCCAGCAGCCAGAGCGGGAGCGGGTACGAGCAGTACTTC
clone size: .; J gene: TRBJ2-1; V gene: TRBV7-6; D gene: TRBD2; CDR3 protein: CASSLASGRAVEQFF; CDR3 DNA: TGTGCCAGCAGCTTGGCTAGCGGGAGGGCCGTAGAGCAGTTCTTC
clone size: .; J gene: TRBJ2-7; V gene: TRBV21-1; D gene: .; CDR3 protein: CASSKGDDRVLPYEQYF; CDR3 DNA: TGTGCCAGCAGCAAAGGGGACGACAGGGTCCTACCCTACGAGCAGTACTTC
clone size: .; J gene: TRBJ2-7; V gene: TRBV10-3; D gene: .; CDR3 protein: CAVRTEVDYEQYF; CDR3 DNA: TGTGCCGTAAGGACTGAAGTGGACTACGAGCAGTACTTC
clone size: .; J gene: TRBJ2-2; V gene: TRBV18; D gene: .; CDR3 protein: CASLTGVSNTGELFF; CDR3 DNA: TGTGCCAGCTTAACAGGAGTCTCAAACACCGGGGAGCTGTTTTTT
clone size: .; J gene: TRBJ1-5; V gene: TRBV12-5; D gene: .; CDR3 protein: CASGLPPQGGNQPQHF; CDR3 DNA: TGTGCTAGTGGTTTGCCCCCACAGGGCGGCAATCAGCCCCAGCATTTT
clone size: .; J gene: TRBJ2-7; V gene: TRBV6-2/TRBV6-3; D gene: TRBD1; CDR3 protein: CASSYPRTGAKHSYEQYF; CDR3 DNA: TGTGCCAGCAGTTACCCCCGGACAGGGGCTAAACACTCCTACGAGCAGTACTTC
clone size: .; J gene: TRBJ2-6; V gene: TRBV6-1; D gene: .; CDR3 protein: CASSESPGHFTGANVLTF; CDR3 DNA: TGTGCCAGCAGTGAATCTCCGGGACACTTTACCGGGGCCAACGTCCTGACTTTC
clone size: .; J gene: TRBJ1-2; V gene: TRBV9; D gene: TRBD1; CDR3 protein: CASSVVPIQGAGGYTF; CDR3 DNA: TGTGCCAGCAGCGTCGTACCAATTCAGGGGGCAGGAGGCTACACCTTC
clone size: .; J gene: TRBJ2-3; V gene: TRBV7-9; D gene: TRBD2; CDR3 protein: CASSLLAGGDTDTQYF; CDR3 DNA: TGTGCCAGCAGCCTCCTAGCGGGAGGAGACACAGATACGCAGTATTTT
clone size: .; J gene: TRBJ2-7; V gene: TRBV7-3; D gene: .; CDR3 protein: CASSLVQEGEQYF; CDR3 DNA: TGTGCCAGCAGCTTAGTACAGGAGGGAGAACAGTACTTC
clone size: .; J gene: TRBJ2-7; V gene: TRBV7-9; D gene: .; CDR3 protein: CASTSGDWTYEQYF; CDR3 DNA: TGTGCCAGCACCTCCGGGGACTGGACCTACGAGCAGTACTTC
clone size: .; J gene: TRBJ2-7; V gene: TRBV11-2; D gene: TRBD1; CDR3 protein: CASSSTLTGTGYEQYF; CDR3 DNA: TGTGCCAGCAGCTCAACACTGACCGGGACAGGTTACGAGCAGTACTTC
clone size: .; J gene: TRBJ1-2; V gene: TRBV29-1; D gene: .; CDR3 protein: CSVEDTLRGNYGYTF; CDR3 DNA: TGCAGCGTTGAAGACACCCTGAGGGGGAACTATGGCTACACCTTC
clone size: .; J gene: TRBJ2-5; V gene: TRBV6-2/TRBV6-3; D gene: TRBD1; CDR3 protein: CASSYEWTGVQETQYF; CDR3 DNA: TGTGCCAGCAGTTACGAGTGGACAGGGGTCCAAGAGACCCAGTACTTC
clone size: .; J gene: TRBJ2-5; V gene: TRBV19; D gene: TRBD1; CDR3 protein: CASGADRGEETQYF; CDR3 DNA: TGTGCCAGTGGGGCGGACAGGGGAGAAGAGACCCAGTACTTC
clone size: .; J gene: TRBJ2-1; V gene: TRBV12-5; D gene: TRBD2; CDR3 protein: CASGSDREGGNEQFF; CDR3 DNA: TGTGCTAGTGGTTCGGATCGGGAGGGTGGCAATGAGCAGTTCTTC
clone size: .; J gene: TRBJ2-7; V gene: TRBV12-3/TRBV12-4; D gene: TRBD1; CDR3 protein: CASSYRGPYEQYF; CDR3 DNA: TGTGCCAGCAGCTACAGGGGCCCCTACGAGCAGTACTTC